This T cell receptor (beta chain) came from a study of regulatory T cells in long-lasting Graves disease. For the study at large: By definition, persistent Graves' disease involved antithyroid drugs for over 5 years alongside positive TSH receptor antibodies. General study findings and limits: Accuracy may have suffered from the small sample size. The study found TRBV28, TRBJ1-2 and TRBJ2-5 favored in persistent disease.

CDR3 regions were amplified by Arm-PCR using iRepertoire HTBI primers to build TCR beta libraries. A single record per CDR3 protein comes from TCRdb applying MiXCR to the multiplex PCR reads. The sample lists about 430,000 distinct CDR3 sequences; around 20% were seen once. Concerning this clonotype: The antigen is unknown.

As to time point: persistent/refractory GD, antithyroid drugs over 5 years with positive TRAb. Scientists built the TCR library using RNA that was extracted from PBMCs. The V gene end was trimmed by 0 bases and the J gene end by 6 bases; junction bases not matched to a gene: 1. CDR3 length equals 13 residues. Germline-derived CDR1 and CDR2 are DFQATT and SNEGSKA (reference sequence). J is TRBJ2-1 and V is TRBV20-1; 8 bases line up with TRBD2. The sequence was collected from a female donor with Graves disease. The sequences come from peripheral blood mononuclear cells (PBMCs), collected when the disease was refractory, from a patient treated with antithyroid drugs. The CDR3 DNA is TGCAGTGCTAGAGATAGCGGGATCAATGAGCAGTTCTTC. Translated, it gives CSARDSGINEQFF.